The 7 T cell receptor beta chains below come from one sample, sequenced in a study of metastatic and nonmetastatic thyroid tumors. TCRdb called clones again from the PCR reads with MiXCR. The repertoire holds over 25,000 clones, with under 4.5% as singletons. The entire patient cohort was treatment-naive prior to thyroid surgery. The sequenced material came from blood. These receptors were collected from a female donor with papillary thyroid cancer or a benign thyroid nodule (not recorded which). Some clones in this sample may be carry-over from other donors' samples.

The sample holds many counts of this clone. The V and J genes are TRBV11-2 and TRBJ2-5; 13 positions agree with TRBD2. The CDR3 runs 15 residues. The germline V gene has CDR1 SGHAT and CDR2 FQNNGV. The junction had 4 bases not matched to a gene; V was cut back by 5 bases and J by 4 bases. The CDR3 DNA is TGTGCCAGCAGCCCGGGGACTAGCGGGACAGAGACCCAGTACTTC. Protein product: CASSPGTSGTETQYF.

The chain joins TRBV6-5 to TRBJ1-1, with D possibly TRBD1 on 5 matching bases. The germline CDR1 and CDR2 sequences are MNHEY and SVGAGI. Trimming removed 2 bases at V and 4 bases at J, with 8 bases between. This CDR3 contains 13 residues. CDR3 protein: CASSYRGGTEAFF. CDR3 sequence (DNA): TGTGCCAGCAGTTACAGGGGTGGCACTGAAGCTTTCTTT.

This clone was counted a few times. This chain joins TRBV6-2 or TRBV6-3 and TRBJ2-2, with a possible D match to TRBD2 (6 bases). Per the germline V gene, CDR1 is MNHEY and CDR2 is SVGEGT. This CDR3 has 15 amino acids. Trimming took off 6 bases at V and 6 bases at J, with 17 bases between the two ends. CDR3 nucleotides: TGTGCCAGCAGCCTACAGAGCCCGGGGGCCGGGGAGCTGTTTTTT. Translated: CASSLQSPGAGELFF.

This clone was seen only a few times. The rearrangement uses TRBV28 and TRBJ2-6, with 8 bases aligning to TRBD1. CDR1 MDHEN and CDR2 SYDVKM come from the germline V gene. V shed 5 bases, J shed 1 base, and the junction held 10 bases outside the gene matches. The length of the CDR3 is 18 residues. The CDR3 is CASSPGTGVKSGANVLTF. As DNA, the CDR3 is TGTGCCAGCAGTCCAGGGACAGGCGTCAAATCTGGGGCCAACGTCCTGACTTTC.

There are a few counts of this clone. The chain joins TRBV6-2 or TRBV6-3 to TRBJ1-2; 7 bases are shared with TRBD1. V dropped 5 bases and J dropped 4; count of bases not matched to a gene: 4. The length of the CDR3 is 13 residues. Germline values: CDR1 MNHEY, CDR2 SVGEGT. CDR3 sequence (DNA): TGTGCCAGCAGTCGGGACAGTTTCTATGGCTACACCTTC. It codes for CASSRDSFYGYTF.

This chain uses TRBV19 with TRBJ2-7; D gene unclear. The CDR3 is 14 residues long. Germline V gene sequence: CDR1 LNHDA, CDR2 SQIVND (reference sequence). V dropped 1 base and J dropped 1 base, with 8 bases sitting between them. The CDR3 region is CASSIGYVSYEQYF. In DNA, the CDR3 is TGTGCCAGTAGTATAGGGTACGTGTCCTACGAGCAGTACTTC.

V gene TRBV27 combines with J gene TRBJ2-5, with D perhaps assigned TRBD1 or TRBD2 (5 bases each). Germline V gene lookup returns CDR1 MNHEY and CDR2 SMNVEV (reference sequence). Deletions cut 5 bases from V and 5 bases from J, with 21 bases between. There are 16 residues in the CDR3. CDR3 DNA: TGTGCCAGCAGTCCATCCACTCGGGGCGCCCATGAGACCCAGTACTTC. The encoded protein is CASSPSTRGAHETQYF.